This T cell receptor beta chain was identified during a study of T-cell memory formation after mild COVID-19. Germline lookup yields CDR1 SNHLY and CDR2 FYNNEI. V dropped 4 bases and J dropped 4; count of bases not matched to a gene: 6. The CDR3 is made up of 15 amino acids. A note on this clonotype: What it binds is unknown.

Each CDR3 protein is one row after TCRdb ran MiXCR on the 5' RACE reads. Altogether hundreds of thousands of distinct CDR3 sequences are present, 28% being singletons, with the ten largest covering roughly 13%. Notes on the study in general: Confirmation of SARS-CoV-2 specificity was lacking for second-wave clones peaking day 37.

Sequenced material: PBMCs or a T cell subset sorted from them (not recorded which). This TCR was sampled from an adult woman who had mild COVID-19 (a few samples of this study predate the infection). Cell type and time point are not known. The chain joins TRBV2 to TRBJ2-1; 8 nucleotides match TRBD2. The CDR3 DNA reads as TGTGCCAGCAGTGGGAGCGGGGGAGGTTACAATGAGCAGTTCTTC. Protein sequence: CASSGSGGGYNEQFF.